Reported below is one T cell receptor (beta chain). The data are from a study of blood T cell repertoires in COVID-19. Across the whole study: Sources were T cells, B-cell-depleted T cells, or PBMCs; the material itself was cDNA or gDNA.

Profiling relied on immunoSEQ multiplex PCR, and the TCRdb table lists in-frame clones only, not all of them. This sample has some 320,000 clones, with around 85% found just once. Unmatched junction bases numbered 14, after V lost 0 bases and J lost 5 bases. This CDR3 contains 18 residues. Germline V lookup: CDR1 SNHLY, CDR2 FYNNEI. The receptor was derived from a woman under 40 who had been exposed to COVID-19. This chain joins TRBV2 and TRBJ2-5; 8 positions match TRBD2. Sequencing was done on a sample of PBMCs or T cells enriched from blood (not recorded which). This chain's CDR3 is CASSEALFSGGESETQYF. The CDR3 region has the DNA TGTGCCAGCAGTGAAGCACTGTTCAGCGGGGGAGAGTCGGAGACCCAGTACTTC.